What follows are 17 T cell receptor beta chains derived from one specimen sequenced in a study of PD-L1 blockade in urothelial cancer. The table came from immunoSEQ multiplex PCR; TCRdb's copy has only in-frame clones and leaves some out. Among tens of thousands of clones, around 81% were seen once, and the ten largest hold around 6%. Time point specified: pretreatment peripheral blood. Here the sequenced sample was PBMCs, taken around atezolizumab (anti-PD-L1) treatment. The receptors originated from a man aged 65 to 79 with urothelial cancer.

This clone was detected once. The rearrangement joins TRBV6-1 to TRBJ1-4, with 8 bases aligning to TRBD1. The CDR3 has 14 residues. The trim removed 5 bases at V and 8 bases at J, leaving 7 bases unmatched. CDR1 is MNHNS and CDR2 is SASEGT in the germline V gene. CDR3 in DNA: TGTGCCAGCAGTTTGGACAGGGTCGGAGAAAAACTGTTTTTT. This translates into CASSLDRVGEKLFF.

The V gene is TRBV7-9, the J gene TRBJ2-7, with D maybe TRBD1 (5 bases). The CDR3 consists of 13 residues. Trimming cost V 3 bases and J 1 base, with 7 bases left between them. Germline CDR1 is SEHNR and CDR2 is FQNEAQ (reference sequence). This CDR3 reads CASSFQGSYEQYF. The CDR3 DNA reads as TGTGCCAGCAGCTTTCAGGGATCCTACGAGCAGTACTTC.

This sequence joins TRBV19 and TRBJ2-7, with a tentative D call TRBD1 (6 bases). The CDR3 runs 16 residues. Looked up from germline, CDR1 is LNHDA and CDR2 is SQIVND (reference sequence). V was shortened by 2 bases and J by 3 bases, with 17 bases between the two germline ends. The CDR3 here is CASSILAGDLNYEQYF. In DNA form, the CDR3 reads TGTGCCAGTAGTATATTAGCAGGGGACCTAAACTACGAGCAGTACTTC.

The chain has TRBV19 and TRBJ1-5; tentative D call: TRBD1 (5 bases). The CDR3 covers 16 residues. V lost 3 bases, J lost 0 bases, and 12 bases lay in between. CDR1 and CDR2 from the germline V gene are LNHDA and SQIVND (reference sequence). The CDR3 spells CASSIRTPYSNQPQHF. Written as DNA, the CDR3 is TGTGCCAGTAGTATTAGGACACCCTATAGCAATCAGCCCCAGCATTTT.

This chain uses TRBV5-4 with TRBJ2-7, with 7 bases identical to TRBD1. This CDR3 has 13 amino acids. Germline V gene lookup returns CDR1 SGHNT and CDR2 YYREEE (reference sequence). Trimming at V came to 1 base and at J to 6 bases, leaving 4 bases not matched to a gene. The CDR3 is CASSLLGGSEQYF. In DNA form, the CDR3 reads TGTGCCAGCAGCTTGTTAGGGGGCAGCGAGCAGTACTTC.

The chain couples TRBV14 to TRBJ2-7; perhaps TRBD1 as D (6 bases). V lost 1 base and J lost 3, with 13 bases in between. The CDR3 is made up of 15 amino acids. Per germline, CDR1 SGHDN and CDR2 FVKESK. The CDR3 spells CASSQAGRGHYEQYF. For the CDR3, the DNA is TGTGCCAGCAGCCAAGCGGGTAGGGGACACTACGAGCAGTACTTC.

The rearrangement uses TRBV28 and TRBJ2-1; TRBD2 aligns across 10 bases. CDR1 MDHEN and CDR2 SYDVKM come from the germline V gene. This CDR3 contains 15 residues. Trimming at V came to 4 bases and at J to 7 bases, leaving 7 bases not matched to a gene. This CDR3 is CASSSPSGRGNEQFF. The CDR3 coding sequence is TGTGCCAGCAGTTCCCCTAGCGGGAGAGGTAATGAGCAGTTCTTC.

The J gene is TRBJ2-5, the V gene TRBV5-1; D not certain. V gave up 1 base and J gave up 3 bases, with 10 bases separating them. CDR3 length: 14 residues. CDR1 and CDR2 from the germline V gene are SGHRS and YFSETQ. The CDR3 nucleotides read TGCGCCAGCAGCTTGTCATTAGCCGAAGAGACCCAGTACTTC. Its protein product is CASSLSLAEETQYF.

Only one count was recorded for this clone. The chain employs TRBV11-3 and TRBJ2-7, with 8 bases that match TRBD2. V was clipped by 3 bases and J by 1 base; unmatched bases: 5. CDR1 SGHNT and CDR2 YENEEA come from the germline V gene. CDR3 size: 15 residues. The CDR3 is CASSLTSASSYEQYF. The CDR3 DNA reads as TGTGCCAGCAGCTTGACTAGCGCCTCTTCCTACGAGCAGTACTTC.

In DNA, the CDR3 is TGTGCCAGCAGCCCCGGACAGGGGAACTACTATGGCTACACCTTC. This sequence encodes CASSPGQGNYYGYTF. The rearrangement links TRBV6-5 to TRBJ1-2, with 9 bases matching TRBD1. The CDR3 contains 15 residues. V dropped 6 bases and J dropped 3; count of bases not matched to a gene: 8. Germline CDR1 and CDR2: MNHEY and SVGAGI.

This clone was seen more than once but under ten times. The V and J genes are TRBV6-5 and TRBJ2-1; D remains ambiguous. The V end was cut by 5 bases, the J end by 7 bases, with 15 bases between. CDR1 is MNHEY and CDR2 is SVGAGI in the germline V gene. CDR3 size: 14 residues. The CDR3 region is CASSPRQASNEQFF. In DNA form, the CDR3 reads TGTGCCAGCAGTCCCCGCCAGGCTTCAAATGAGCAGTTCTTC.

The rearrangement joins TRBV11-1 to TRBJ2-3; 7 nucleotides agree with TRBD2. The CDR3 sequence is 15 residues long. CDR1 SGHAT and CDR2 FQDESV come from the germline V gene (reference sequence). J lost 2 bases, V lost 0 bases, and 2 bases had no gene match. The CDR3 region has the DNA TGTGCCAGCAGCTTAGCGCGGGGGTTCACAGATACGCAGTATTTT. Amino acids: CASSLARGFTDTQYF. The variable domain in full, with the rest retrieved from reference TRBV11-1 and TRBJ2-3, is EAEVAQSPRYKITEKSQAVAFWCDPISGHATLYWYRQILGQGPELLVQFQDESVVDDSQLPKDRFSAERLKGVDSTLKIQPAELGDSAMYLCASSLARGFTDTQYFGPGTRLTVL.

The gene calls are TRBV6-1 and TRBJ2-3; D possibly corresponds to TRBD2 (6 bases). The V and J ends lost 5 bases and 2 bases respectively, with 11 bases between them. From germline, CDR1 is MNHNS and CDR2 SASEGT. The CDR3 contains 14 residues. The CDR3 reads CASSRENPTDTQYF. CDR3 bases: TGTGCCAGCAGTCGGGAGAACCCCACAGATACGCAGTATTTT.

The chain recombines TRBV5-5 with TRBJ2-1, with 7 positions matching TRBD1. The CDR3 is 15 amino acids. The germline CDR1 and CDR2 sequences are SGHKS and YYEKEE (reference sequence). With 5 bases clipped from V and 3 bases from J, the junction kept 8 bases outside the gene matches. CDR3 DNA: TGTGCCAGCAGTTCTTACAGGGGTTACTACAATGAGCAGTTCTTC. Its protein is CASSSYRGYYNEQFF.

The chain couples TRBV11-2 to TRBJ2-3; the match to TRBD1 covers 10 bases. Germline V lookup: CDR1 SGHAT, CDR2 FQNNGV. The CDR3 sequence is 20 residues long. The trim removed 0 bases at V and 2 bases at J, leaving 14 bases unmatched. CDR3 bases: TGTGCCAGCAGCTTAGATACCTATCAGACAGGGGGCTCAACCACAGATACGCAGTATTTT. Translating it yields CASSLDTYQTGGSTTDTQYF.

This clone was seen only once. The rearrangement uses TRBV5-6 and TRBJ2-7, with 7 bases fitting TRBD1. The CDR3 has 16 residues. Germline CDR1 is SGHDT and CDR2 is YYEEEE. J was trimmed by 2 bases and V by 0 bases; bases with no gene match: 8. The CDR3 nucleotides are TGTGCCAGCAGCTTGGCGGGACAGACACCACCCTACGAGCAGTACTTC. This translates into CASSLAGQTPPYEQYF. The full variable domain, completed using reference TRBV5-6 and TRBJ2-7, is DAGVTQSPTHLIKTRGQQVTLRCSPKSGHDTVSWYQQALGQGPQFIFQYYEEEERQRGNFPDRFSGHQFPNYSSELNVNALLLGDSALYLCASSLAGQTPPYEQYFGPGTRLTVT.

This clone has just a few counts. The V call is TRBV14, the J call TRBJ2-5, with 10 positions matching TRBD1. Germline V gene lookup returns CDR1 SGHDN and CDR2 FVKESK. The CDR3 runs 15 residues. The ends lost 6 bases at V and 0 bases at J; junction bases unmatched: 4. In DNA, the CDR3 is TGTGCCAGCAGTAAGGACAGGGGGTACCAAGAGACCCAGTACTTC. As protein: CASSKDRGYQETQYF.